These T cell receptor beta chains were read from a single sample in a study of blood T cells in healthy people across ages. TCRdb itself ran the 5' RACE reads through MiXCR, one entry per CDR3 protein. Here the sample spans about 1.1 million distinct CDR3 sequences, 35% to 40% being singletons. Specimen: blood. The source is a man in his late teens or twenties in good health. The CDR3 runs from the conserved cysteine through the conserved F or W. A D gene is named only where the DNA matches it firmly. Clone size is stated in some rows and not others, as once, few, many or a class when expanded.

clone size: once; V gene: TRBV15; J gene: TRBJ2-7; D gene: -; CDR3 DNA: TGTGCCACCAGCAGGGAAAGAAGGGGTGGAACAAATGAGCAGTACTTC; CDR3 protein: CATSRERRGGTNEQYF
clone size: -; V gene: TRBV28; J gene: TRBJ2-7; D gene: -; CDR3 DNA: TGTGCCAGCAGTTTTCAGGGGTCAAACCCCTACGAGCAGTACTTC; CDR3 protein: CASSFQGSNPYEQYF
clone size: few; V gene: TRBV12-3/TRBV12-4; J gene: TRBJ1-2; D gene: -; CDR3 DNA: TGTGCCAGCAGTTATCTAGACTATGGCTACACCTTC; CDR3 protein: CASSYLDYGYTF
clone size: -; V gene: TRBV5-1; J gene: TRBJ2-1; D gene: TRBD1; CDR3 DNA: TGCGCCAGCAGCTTGCAGGGGGCGGGCTCCTACAATGAGCAGTTCTTC; CDR3 protein: CASSLQGAGSYNEQFF
clone size: once; V gene: TRBV2; J gene: TRBJ2-7; D gene: TRBD2; CDR3 DNA: TGTGCCAGCATGGATAGCGGGGGCGAGCAGTACTTC; CDR3 protein: CASMDSGGEQYF
clone size: few; V gene: TRBV20-1; J gene: TRBJ1-5; D gene: -; CDR3 DNA: TGCAGTGCCACCCCGGGGAGGGAAATTCAGCCCCAGCATTTT; CDR3 protein: CSATPGREIQPQHF
clone size: -; V gene: TRBV10-3; J gene: TRBJ2-3; D gene: TRBD2; CDR3 DNA: TGTGCCATCAGTCACGGGACTATCGACCCGCAGTATTTT; CDR3 protein: CAISHGTIDPQYF
clone size: -; V gene: TRBV7-2; J gene: TRBJ1-2; D gene: -; CDR3 DNA: TGTGCCAGCACGGAACACCTCTATGGCTACACCTTC; CDR3 protein: CASTEHLYGYTF
clone size: -; V gene: TRBV6-1; J gene: TRBJ2-7; D gene: TRBD1; CDR3 DNA: TGTGCCAGCAGTGCGACAGGGGTTCACGAGCAGTACTTC; CDR3 protein: CASSATGVHEQYF
clone size: few; V gene: TRBV6-5; J gene: TRBJ1-6; D gene: -; CDR3 DNA: TGTGCCAGCACCCCGGGACGGGTCGATTCACCCCTCCACTTT; CDR3 protein: CASTPGRVDSPLHF
clone size: -; V gene: TRBV6-2/TRBV6-3; J gene: TRBJ2-3; D gene: TRBD2; CDR3 DNA: TGTGCCAGCAGTTATGGTAGCGGGGAGGCAGATACGCAGTATTTT; CDR3 protein: CASSYGSGEADTQYF
clone size: -; V gene: TRBV5-1; J gene: TRBJ2-3; D gene: -; CDR3 DNA: TGCGCCAGCAGCTTGAACAGCCCGACGCCCGCAGATACGCAGTATTTT; CDR3 protein: CASSLNSPTPADTQYF
clone size: -; V gene: TRBV5-1; J gene: TRBJ2-2; D gene: TRBD1; CDR3 DNA: TGCGCCAGCAGCTCGCAGGGACAGTGCACCGGGGAGCTGTTTTTT; CDR3 protein: CASSSQGQCTGELFF
clone size: -; V gene: TRBV20-1; J gene: TRBJ1-6; D gene: -; CDR3 DNA: TGCAGTGCTAGAGATCTATTACGGCAGGTGGCAAATTCACCCCTCCACTTT; CDR3 protein: CSARDLLRQVANSPLHF
clone size: -; V gene: TRBV7-9; J gene: TRBJ2-3; D gene: -; CDR3 DNA: TGTGCCAGCAGGAGGGCGGGGACACAAGGGGCAGATACGCAGTATTTT; CDR3 protein: CASRRAGTQGADTQYF
clone size: once; V gene: TRBV9; J gene: TRBJ1-6; D gene: -; CDR3 DNA: TGTGCCAGCAGCGCCGGCCCCGACAGAGGGGTATCACCCCTCCACTTT; CDR3 protein: CASSAGPDRGVSPLHF
clone size: -; V gene: TRBV10-3; J gene: TRBJ2-1; D gene: -; CDR3 DNA: TGTGCCATCACCGCCGGTCTTTACAATGAGCAGTTCTTC; CDR3 protein: CAITAGLYNEQFF
clone size: once; V gene: TRBV2; J gene: TRBJ2-6; D gene: -; CDR3 DNA: TGTGCCATCCACCCGTCTGGGGCCAACGTCCTGACTTTC; CDR3 protein: CAIHPSGANVLTF
clone size: few; V gene: TRBV18; J gene: TRBJ1-5; D gene: -; CDR3 DNA: TGTGCCAGCTCACGCTCGGATTCGGATCAGCCCCAGCATTTT; CDR3 protein: CASSRSDSDQPQHF
clone size: -; V gene: TRBV4-3; J gene: TRBJ2-1; D gene: TRBD1; CDR3 DNA: TGCGCCAGCAGCGGCAGGGGGACCCTCTCCTACAATGAGCAGTTCTTC; CDR3 protein: CASSGRGTLSYNEQFF
clone size: once; V gene: TRBV19; J gene: TRBJ1-2; D gene: TRBD1; CDR3 DNA: TGTGCCAGTAGTTCTAAGACAGGGAGCTATGGCTACACCTTC; CDR3 protein: CASSSKTGSYGYTF
clone size: few; V gene: TRBV7-2; J gene: TRBJ2-7; D gene: -; CDR3 DNA: TGTGCCAGCAGCTTAGTACTGGGGAACCGGCACGAGCAGTACTTC; CDR3 protein: CASSLVLGNRHEQYF
clone size: -; V gene: TRBV5-1; J gene: TRBJ1-1; D gene: -; CDR3 DNA: TGCGCCAGCAGCTCTGACGCCTCGAACACTGAAGCTTTCTTT; CDR3 protein: CASSSDASNTEAFF
clone size: -; V gene: TRBV12-3/TRBV12-4; J gene: TRBJ2-3; D gene: TRBD2; CDR3 DNA: TGTGCCAGCAGTTTATTGCCCGGGAGGACAGATACGCAGTATTTT; CDR3 protein: CASSLLPGRTDTQYF
clone size: few; V gene: TRBV9; J gene: TRBJ2-1; D gene: -; CDR3 DNA: TGTGCCAGCAGCGTAGTCGGAACGAGTAATGAGCAGTTCTTC; CDR3 protein: CASSVVGTSNEQFF
clone size: -; V gene: TRBV25-1; J gene: TRBJ2-7; D gene: -; CDR3 DNA: TGTGCCAGCAGTGGAGCACAGGGCTCCTTCGCCTACGAGCAGTACTTC; CDR3 protein: CASSGAQGSFAYEQYF
clone size: -; V gene: TRBV20-1; J gene: TRBJ1-4; D gene: -; CDR3 DNA: TGCAGTGCTAGAGATCCGGGGGGCGGTAATGAAAAACTGTTTTTT; CDR3 protein: CSARDPGGGNEKLFF
clone size: -; V gene: TRBV12-3/TRBV12-4; J gene: TRBJ1-2; D gene: -; CDR3 DNA: TGTGCCAGCAGTTCCGGTAGGGCGAAGACCTTC; CDR3 protein: CASSSGRAKTF
clone size: -; V gene: TRBV6-6; J gene: TRBJ2-1; D gene: -; CDR3 DNA: TGTGCCAGCAGTTACTCGAAAGACTACAGGCGGAATGAGCAGTTCTTC; CDR3 protein: CASSYSKDYRRNEQFF
clone size: -; V gene: TRBV6-6; J gene: TRBJ1-1; D gene: -; CDR3 DNA: TGTGCCAGCAGTTACAGGGCTGGTGATGAAGCTTTCTTT; CDR3 protein: CASSYRAGDEAFF
clone size: few; V gene: TRBV20-1; J gene: TRBJ2-3; D gene: -; CDR3 DNA: TGCAGTGCTGTTACCACAGGGTCGGCTAGCACAGATACGCAGTATTTT; CDR3 protein: CSAVTTGSASTDTQYF
clone size: -; V gene: TRBV21-1; J gene: TRBJ1-2; D gene: -; CDR3 DNA: TGTGCCAGCAGCAAAGGGACGGCGTTCTATGGCTACACCTTC; CDR3 protein: CASSKGTAFYGYTF
clone size: few; V gene: TRBV24-1; J gene: TRBJ2-3; D gene: -; CDR3 DNA: TGTGCCACCAGTGATCCCCCCGCAGATACGCAGTATTTT; CDR3 protein: CATSDPPADTQYF
clone size: many; V gene: TRBV6-5; J gene: TRBJ2-3; D gene: -; CDR3 DNA: TGTGCCAGCAGTTACTCCGGACCCCGGGAAGATACGCAGTATTTT; CDR3 protein: CASSYSGPREDTQYF
clone size: -; V gene: TRBV5-5; J gene: TRBJ2-6; D gene: -; CDR3 DNA: TGTGCCAGCAGCTTGGCCGGATTCTCTGGGGCCAACGTCCTGACTTTC; CDR3 protein: CASSLAGFSGANVLTF
clone size: few; V gene: TRBV4-1; J gene: TRBJ1-2; D gene: -; CDR3 DNA: TGCGCCAGCAGCCAAGATGTGAGGGAGGGCTATGGCTACACCTTC; CDR3 protein: CASSQDVREGYGYTF
clone size: -; V gene: TRBV3-1; J gene: TRBJ1-6; D gene: -; CDR3 DNA: TGTGCCAGCAGCCAAGGCTACAGGAAGGCACCCCTCCACTTT; CDR3 protein: CASSQGYRKAPLHF
clone size: -; V gene: TRBV4-2; J gene: TRBJ1-1; D gene: -; CDR3 DNA: TGTGCCAGCAGCCAATCAGGGAAGAACACTGAAGCTTTCTTT; CDR3 protein: CASSQSGKNTEAFF
clone size: -; V gene: TRBV5-1; J gene: TRBJ2-6; D gene: -; CDR3 DNA: TGCGCCAGCAAGTCCAGCTCTGGGGCCAACGTCCTGACTTTC; CDR3 protein: CASKSSSGANVLTF